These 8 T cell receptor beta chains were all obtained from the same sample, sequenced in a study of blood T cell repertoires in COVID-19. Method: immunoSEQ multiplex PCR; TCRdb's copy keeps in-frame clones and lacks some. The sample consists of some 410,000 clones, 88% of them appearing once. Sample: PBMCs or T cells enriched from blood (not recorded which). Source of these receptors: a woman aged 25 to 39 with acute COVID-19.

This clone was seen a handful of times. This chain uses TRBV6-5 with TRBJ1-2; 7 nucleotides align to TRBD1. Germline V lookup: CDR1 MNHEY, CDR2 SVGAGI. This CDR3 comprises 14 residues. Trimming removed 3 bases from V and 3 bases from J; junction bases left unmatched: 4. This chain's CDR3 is CASSYSQGDYGYTF. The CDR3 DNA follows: TGTGCCAGCAGTTATAGCCAGGGGGACTATGGCTACACCTTC.

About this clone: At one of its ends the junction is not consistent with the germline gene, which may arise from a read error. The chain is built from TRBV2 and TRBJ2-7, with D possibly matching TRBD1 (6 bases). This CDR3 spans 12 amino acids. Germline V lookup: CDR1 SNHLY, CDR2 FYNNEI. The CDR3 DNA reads TGTGCCAGCAGTGAAGGCCTAACCAAAGGGGGCTTC. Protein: CASSEGLTKGGF.

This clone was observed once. CDR3 loop: CASSTDGGPYEQYF. CDR3 in DNA: TGTGCCAGTAGTACTGACGGGGGGCCTTACGAGCAGTACTTC. The chain recombines TRBV19 with TRBJ2-7; TRBD2 might be the D (7 bases). The CDR3 has 14 residues. Trimming removed 4 bases at V and 4 bases at J, with 14 bases between. The germline V gene has CDR1 LNHDA and CDR2 SQIVND (reference sequence).

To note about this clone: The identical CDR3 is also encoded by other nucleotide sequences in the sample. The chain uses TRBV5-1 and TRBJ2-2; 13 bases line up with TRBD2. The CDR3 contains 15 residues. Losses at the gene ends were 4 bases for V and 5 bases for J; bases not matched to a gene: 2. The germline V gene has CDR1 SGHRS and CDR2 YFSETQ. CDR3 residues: CASSPGLAGTGELFF. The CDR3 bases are TGCGCCAGCAGCCCGGGACTAGCGGGGACCGGGGAGCTGTTTTTT.

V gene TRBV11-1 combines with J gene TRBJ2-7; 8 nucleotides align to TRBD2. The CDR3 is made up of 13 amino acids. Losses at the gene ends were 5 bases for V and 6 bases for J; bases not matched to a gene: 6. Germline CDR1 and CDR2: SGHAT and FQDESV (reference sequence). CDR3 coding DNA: TGTGCCAGCAGCCCCTTTAGCGGGGTCGAGCAGTACTTC. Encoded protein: CASSPFSGVEQYF.

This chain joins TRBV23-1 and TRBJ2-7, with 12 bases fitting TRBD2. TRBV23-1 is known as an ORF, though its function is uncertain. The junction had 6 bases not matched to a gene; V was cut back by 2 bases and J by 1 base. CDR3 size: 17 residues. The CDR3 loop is CASSQEGLAGPSYEQYF. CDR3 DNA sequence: TGCGCCAGCAGTCAAGAAGGACTAGCGGGGCCGTCCTACGAGCAGTACTTC.

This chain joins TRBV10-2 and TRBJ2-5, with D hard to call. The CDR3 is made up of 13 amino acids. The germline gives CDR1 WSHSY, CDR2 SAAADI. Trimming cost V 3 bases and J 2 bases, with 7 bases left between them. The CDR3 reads CASSEVRQETQYF. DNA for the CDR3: TGCGCCAGCAGTGAAGTCAGGCAAGAGACCCAGTACTTC.

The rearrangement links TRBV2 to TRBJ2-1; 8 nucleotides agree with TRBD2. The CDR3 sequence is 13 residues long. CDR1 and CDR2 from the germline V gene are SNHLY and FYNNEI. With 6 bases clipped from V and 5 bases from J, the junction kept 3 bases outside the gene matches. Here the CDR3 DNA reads TGTGCCAGCAGCGGGACTAGGAACAATGAGCAGTTCTTC. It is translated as CASSGTRNNEQFF.